This T cell receptor beta chain is from a study of T-cell reconstitution after alpha-beta-depleted transplantation in children. Study results and caveats: At the one-year point after transplant, T-cell counts and TCRbeta diversity were found to come mostly from T cells that had been newly produced. Diversity of TCRbeta at day 60 was high in some patients, arising from surviving recipient T cells and thymic progenitors. Reportedly, alpha-beta T cells present about two months post-transplant originated from several hundred expanded clones of graft origin.

V shed 8 bases, J shed 2 bases, and the junction held 3 bases outside the gene matches. The CDR3 spans 14 residues. Germline V gives CDR1 SEHNR, CDR2 FQNEAQ (reference sequence). In the case of this clonotype: Its antigen is unknown.

Preparation of the TCRbeta library involved a method that used unique molecular identifiers. TCRdb fed the PCR reads into MiXCR, producing one record per CDR3 protein. The sample carries about 640,000 distinct CDR3 sequences, approximately 13% recorded once. This chain connects TRBV7-9 to TRBJ2-6; the match to TRBD1 covers 7 bases. The specimen was PBMCs, mostly from graft donor cells, collected 360 days after TCRalphabeta/CD19-depleted stem cell transplant. This sequence was found in a male patient aged 10 to 17 who had a stem cell transplant for acute myeloid leukemia, so the T cells may come from the graft donor. Written as DNA, the CDR3 is TGTGCCAGCCACCAGGGGGCTGGGGCCAACGTCCTGACTTTC. Its protein is CASHQGAGANVLTF.